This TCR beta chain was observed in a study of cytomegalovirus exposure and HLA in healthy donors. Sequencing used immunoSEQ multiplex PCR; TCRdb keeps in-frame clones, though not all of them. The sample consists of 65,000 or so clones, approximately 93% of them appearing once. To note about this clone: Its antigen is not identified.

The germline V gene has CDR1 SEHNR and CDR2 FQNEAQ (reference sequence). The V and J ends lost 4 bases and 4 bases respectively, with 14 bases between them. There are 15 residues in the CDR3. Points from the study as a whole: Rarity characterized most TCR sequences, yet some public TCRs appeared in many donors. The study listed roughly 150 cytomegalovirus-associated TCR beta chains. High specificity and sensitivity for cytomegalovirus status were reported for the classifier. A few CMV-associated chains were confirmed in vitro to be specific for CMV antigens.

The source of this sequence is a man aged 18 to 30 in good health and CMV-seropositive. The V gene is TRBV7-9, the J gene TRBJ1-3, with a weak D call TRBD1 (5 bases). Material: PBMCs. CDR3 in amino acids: CASSSVSGSGNTIYF. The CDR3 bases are TGTGCCAGCAGCTCTGTGTCAGGGTCCGGAAACACCATATATTTT. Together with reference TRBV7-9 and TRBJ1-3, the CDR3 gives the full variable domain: DTGVSQNPRHKITKRGQNVTFRCDPISEHNRLYWYRQTLGQGPEFLTYFQNEAQLEKSRLLSDRFSAERPKGSFSTLEIQRTEQGDSAMYLCASSSVSGSGNTIYFGEGSWLTVV.